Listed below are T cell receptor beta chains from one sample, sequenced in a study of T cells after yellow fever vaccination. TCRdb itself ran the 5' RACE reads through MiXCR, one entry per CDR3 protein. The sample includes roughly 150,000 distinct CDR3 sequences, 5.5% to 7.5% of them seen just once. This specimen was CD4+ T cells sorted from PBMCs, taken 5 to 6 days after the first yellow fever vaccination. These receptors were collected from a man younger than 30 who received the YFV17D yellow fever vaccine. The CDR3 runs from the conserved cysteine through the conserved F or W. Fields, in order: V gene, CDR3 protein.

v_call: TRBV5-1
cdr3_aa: CASSLGINLNHYGYTF

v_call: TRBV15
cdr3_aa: CATSRDQPEGPSLRETQYF

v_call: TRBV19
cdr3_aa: CASSIDRGSHEQYF

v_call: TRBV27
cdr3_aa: CASSLQQGPYEKLFF

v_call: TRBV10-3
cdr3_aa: CAIGGSENAQHF

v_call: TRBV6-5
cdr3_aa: CASSYSMAHEQFF

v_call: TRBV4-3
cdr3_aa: CASSQEPRSTDTQYF

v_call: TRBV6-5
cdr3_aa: CASSYSQGRANYGYTF

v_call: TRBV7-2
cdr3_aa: CASSSGSGGPDTQYF

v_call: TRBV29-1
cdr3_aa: CSTRAGWGMNTEAFF